The rows below give T cell receptor beta chains drawn from one sample of a study of T cells in Graves' hyperthyroidism and ophthalmopathy. TCRdb analysed the multiplex PCR reads with MiXCR anew, one entry per CDR3 protein. The table includes about 600,000 distinct CDR3 sequences, 12% to 15% detected once. Sequencing was carried out using blood. Receptor source: a woman aged 18-29 years with Graves' ophthalmopathy. Both conserved end residues are part of each CDR3. A D gene is named only where the DNA matches it firmly. Clone size, where shown, is once, few, many, or a class for clones that have expanded.

clone_size	j_call	d_call	v_call	cdr3_nt	cdr3_aa
.	TRBJ2-3	.	TRBV27	TGTGCCAGCAGTTTAGGGGCGGGGACAAAGAAGTATTTT	CASSLGAGTKKYF
many	TRBJ1-2	.	TRBV7-9	TGTGCCAGCAGCCCCTCCGTTCGTCTCGGCGGCTACACCTTC	CASSPSVRLGGYTF
many	TRBJ2-1	.	TRBV6-2/TRBV6-3	TGTGCCAGCCTTAAACTTCCGGGCAGGAGCTCCTACAATGAGCAGTTCTTC	CASLKLPGRSSYNEQFF
.	TRBJ2-3	TRBD2	TRBV12-3/TRBV12-4	TGTGCCAGCCCCCCGGGGCTAGCGGGAGGGCCTAGCACAGATACGCAGTATTTT	CASPPGLAGGPSTDTQYF
many	TRBJ2-1	TRBD1	TRBV5-4	TGTGCCAGCAGCTTGCCGACAGGGGCTTACAATGAGCAGTTCTTC	CASSLPTGAYNEQFF
.	TRBJ1-2	.	TRBV29-1	TGCAGCGTCCCGACAGCCCTCTATGGCTACACCTTC	CSVPTALYGYTF
.	TRBJ1-2	.	TRBV28	TGTGCCAGCAGTTCGGCCCCGAGGAGGGGCTACACCTTC	CASSSAPRRGYTF
many	TRBJ1-2	.	TRBV11-2	TGTGCCAGCAGCTTAGCCCCGGCAGGCAACTCTTACCCGTATGGCTACACCTTC	CASSLAPAGNSYPYGYTF
many	TRBJ1-2	.	TRBV6-5	TGTGCCAGCAGTTACGGGCTTGGGGATGGCTACACCTTC	CASSYGLGDGYTF
few	TRBJ2-5	.	TRBV28	TGTGCCAGCACGAGAGACTCCGGGGAGACCCAGTACTTC	CASTRDSGETQYF
few	TRBJ1-4	TRBD1	TRBV9	TGTGCCAGCACCAGGGGGGGCACTAATGAAAAACTGTTTTTT	CASTRGGTNEKLFF
many	TRBJ2-7	TRBD2	TRBV12-3/TRBV12-4	TGTGCCAGCAGTTTAGGTGGCGGGAGGGCCTCCTACGAGCAGTACTTC	CASSLGGGRASYEQYF
few	TRBJ1-2	TRBD1	TRBV27	TGTGCCAGCAGTTCCGCAGGGGGCGGCTATGGCTACACCTTC	CASSSAGGGYGYTF
.	TRBJ2-1	.	TRBV6-2/TRBV6-3	TGTGCCAGCAGTGGGAGTGGGGCGGGGACTAATGAGCAGTTCTTC	CASSGSGAGTNEQFF
few	TRBJ2-7	TRBD2	TRBV27	TGTGCCAGCAGTTTATTTGAAGCGGGAGGGAAGTACGAGCAGTACTTC	CASSLFEAGGKYEQYF
few	TRBJ2-2	.	TRBV24-1	TGTGCCACCAGTGATTTATCGGACCGCACCGGGGAGCTGTTTTTT	CATSDLSDRTGELFF
.	TRBJ2-5	TRBD2	TRBV5-1	TGCGCCAGCAGCTTGGCCGGACTAGCGTTTGGAGAGACCCAGTACTTC	CASSLAGLAFGETQYF
.	TRBJ2-5	TRBD1	TRBV9	TGTGCCAGCAGCCTATGGGACAGGGGAACACAAGAGACCCAGTACTTC	CASSLWDRGTQETQYF
few	TRBJ1-5	TRBD1	TRBV27	TGTGCCAGCAGTGCCTCGGGACAGGGGGGACAGCCCCAGCATTTT	CASSASGQGGQPQHF
many	TRBJ2-1	TRBD2	TRBV20-1	TGCAGTGCTAGCACTAGCGGGAAAGGCACCAATGAGCAGTTCTTC	CSASTSGKGTNEQFF
few	TRBJ2-2	.	TRBV24-1	TGTGCCACCAGTGATTTGGAGGGGACGGACACCGGGGAGCTGTTTTTT	CATSDLEGTDTGELFF
.	TRBJ2-6	.	TRBV7-9	TGTGCCAGCAGCCCCACTAGTCTTTGGAAACACTCTGGGGCCAACGTCCTGACTTTC	CASSPTSLWKHSGANVLTF
.	TRBJ2-5	TRBD2	TRBV11-2	TGTGCCACTCGCTGGGGACTAGCGGGAGGCGGGTGGTACCCCCAGTACTTC	CATRWGLAGGGWYPQYF
many	TRBJ2-7	.	TRBV29-1	TGCAGCGTTGAGGTGCGCTACGAGCAGTACTTC	CSVEVRYEQYF
many	TRBJ2-7	.	TRBV2	TGTGCCAGCAGTGAAGCGCGGGACTCCTACGAGCAGTACTTC	CASSEARDSYEQYF
few	TRBJ2-7	TRBD1	TRBV15	TGTGCCACCAGCAGAGACCTGGGACAGCTACTTTTCTCCTACGAGCAGTACTTC	CATSRDLGQLLFSYEQYF
few	TRBJ2-7	TRBD2	TRBV14	TGTGCCAGCAGCCAAGGGTTAGCGGGATATTCGGAGCAGTACTTC	CASSQGLAGYSEQYF
many	TRBJ1-1	.	TRBV24-1	TGTGCCACCAGTGATTTGACGGGCCTTGAAGCTTTCTTT	CATSDLTGLEAFF
few	TRBJ1-1	.	TRBV6-1	TGTGCCAGCACATACAAGGGCACTGAAGCTTTCTTT	CASTYKGTEAFF
many	TRBJ2-3	.	TRBV12-3/TRBV12-4	TGTGCCAGCAGTTTGCAGAGCGGCCCTAGCACAGATACGCAGTATTTT	CASSLQSGPSTDTQYF
.	TRBJ2-7	TRBD1	TRBV14	TGTGCCAGCAGCCAAGATCCGGGACAGGGGTACGTCGACGAGCAGTACTTC	CASSQDPGQGYVDEQYF
many	TRBJ2-5	.	TRBV20-1	TGCAGTGCTCCCCCGGGTAGCAGAGAGACCCAGTACTTC	CSAPPGSRETQYF
many	TRBJ2-1	TRBD2	TRBV19	TGTGCCAGTAGTATCCCCTCGGGAAAATTACTAGCGTCGAACAATGAGCAGTTCTTC	CASSIPSGKLLASNNEQFF
many	TRBJ2-3	.	TRBV6-1	TGTGCCAGCAGTTCCGGGCGGGCTGGCGTTGGCGCAGATACGCAGTATTTT	CASSSGRAGVGADTQYF
many	TRBJ1-1	TRBD1	TRBV7-9	TGTGCCAGCAGGCGACAGGGGGCGGGTACTGAAGCTTTCTTT	CASRRQGAGTEAFF
few	TRBJ1-1	.	TRBV6-4	TGTGCCAGCAGTGAAACAGGGATCTTCACTGAAGCTTTCTTT	CASSETGIFTEAFF
many	TRBJ1-5	.	TRBV6-2/TRBV6-3	TGTGCCAGCAGTTACCGTCGAGGGGCCAATCAGCCCCAGCATTTT	CASSYRRGANQPQHF
many	TRBJ2-7	TRBD1	TRBV27	TGTGCCAGCAGTTTTCTGGGACAGTATGACAAAAGGAGCTCCTACGAGCAGTACTTC	CASSFLGQYDKRSSYEQYF
few	TRBJ2-3	TRBD1	TRBV7-9	TGTACCAGCAGCTCCCGCAACAGGGGCCTTACCACAGATACGCAGTATTTT	CTSSSRNRGLTTDTQYF
many	TRBJ2-3	.	TRBV28	TGTGCCAGCAGTTTATCCGGGTTAGCAGATACGCAGTATTTT	CASSLSGLADTQYF
many	TRBJ2-7	.	TRBV7-9	TGTGCCAGCAGCTTTAAAGGGGCGACCTACGAGCAGTACTTC	CASSFKGATYEQYF
.	TRBJ2-3	TRBD2	TRBV4-3	TGCGCCAGCAGCGCCTGGACAGGGACCGGGACTAGCGGGAGGAGCACAGATACGCAGTATTTT	CASSAWTGTGTSGRSTDTQYF
few	TRBJ2-7	.	TRBV28	TGTGCCAGCAGTTTAACTAACCCGCCCAGCGAGCAGTACTTC	CASSLTNPPSEQYF
many	TRBJ1-5	.	TRBV6-6	TGTGCCAGCAGTTACTCGAGAGGGGGCAATCAGCCCCAGCATTTT	CASSYSRGGNQPQHF
.	TRBJ2-7	TRBD2	TRBV4-3	TGCGCCAGCAGCCAAGAGGATGTAACTAGCGGGAGGTACTCCTACGAGCAGTACTTC	CASSQEDVTSGRYSYEQYF
few	TRBJ2-1	TRBD2	TRBV10-1	TGCGCCAGTCGGAGCCTCCGACTAGCGGACCTCTACAATGAGCAGTTCTTC	CASRSLRLADLYNEQFF
many	TRBJ1-2	.	TRBV19	TGTGCCAGTACTTCCCGTCTTTCTAATTTCTATGGCTACACCTTC	CASTSRLSNFYGYTF
.	TRBJ2-7	.	TRBV28	TGTGCCAGCAGTTCACAGTCCCCACTCGAGCGGTACTTC	CASSSQSPLERYF
.	TRBJ2-6	.	TRBV20-1	TGCAGTGCTAGAGGTCCGAGACAGGCTGGGGCCAACGTCCTAACTTTC	CSARGPRQAGANVLTF
many	TRBJ2-3	TRBD2	TRBV2	TGTGCCAGCAGCCGGGGGGACCTTCTTGGCACAGATACGCAGTATTTT	CASSRGDLLGTDTQYF
many	TRBJ1-1	TRBD1	TRBV28	TGTGCCAGCACGACCGGGACAGGTTTTAACGCTGAAGCTTTCTTT	CASTTGTGFNAEAFF
many	TRBJ2-7	TRBD2	TRBV7-8	TGTGCCAGCAGCTCCCTAGCGGGACGGGGCTACGAGCAGTACTTC	CASSSLAGRGYEQYF
.	TRBJ1-1	.	TRBV7-9	TGTGCCAGCAGCTTAGGCAGTGTTGGCAGCCCTGAAGCTTTCTTT	CASSLGSVGSPEAFF
many	TRBJ2-7	.	TRBV2	TGTGCCAGCACTCCGGATCGGGGAGGACCCGCGCAGTACTTC	CASTPDRGGPAQYF
many	TRBJ2-4	TRBD2	TRBV7-9	TGTGCCAGCAGCGGACGCGGGGGAAACATTCAGTACTTC	CASSGRGGNIQYF